These 19 T cell receptor beta chains originate from one sample sequenced in a study of molecular identifiers for immune sequencing clone quantification listed by TCRdb under 2018. Libraries were built with PCR. The reads were generated on a NextSeq 500. Starting from the raw public reads, TCRdb applied fastp trimming at Q25, assembled clones with MiXCR and retained in-frame beta chains. When rows share a CDR3 protein, they turn into one entry using the most common DNA and genes. Across this sample there are about 510,000 distinct CDR3 sequences, with about 25% seen only once. Around 0.79% of the sample is held by the ten biggest clonotypes. The sample comprised naive CD8+ T cells from blood, with Jurkat cell RNA spiked in. The cell subset or site label on this specimen signifies: FACS-sorted CD8+CD4-CCR7+CD45RA+ naive T cells. These receptors originate from a human donor in good health. Some libraries in this study had Jurkat cell RNA spiked in.

This clonotype was counted only a few times. The J gene is TRBJ2-1, the V gene TRBV2, with no clear D. Deletions cut 8 bases from V and 10 bases from J, with 27 bases between. This CDR3 comprises 16 residues. Germline lookup yields CDR1 SNHLY and CDR2 FYNNEI. This CDR3 reads CASLFGLITYNEEQFF. The CDR3, as DNA: TGTGCCAGCCTGTTCGGGCTAATTACCTACAATGAAGAGCAGTTCTTC.

This clonotype has more than one count but fewer than ten. This chain joins TRBV28 and TRBJ2-1; a possible D gene is TRBD2 (7 bases). Trimming shortened V by 7 bases and J by 9 bases, and 16 bases separated the two germline ends. The CDR3 loop spans 13 amino acids. Germline V lookup: CDR1 MDHEN, CDR2 SYDVKM. The CDR3 DNA follows: TGTGCCAGCACCTGGGGGGGCGAGAGTGAGCAGTTCTTC. Translated: CASTWGGESEQFF.

This clonotype has a count of ten or more. The rearrangement uses TRBV29-1 and TRBJ2-1; D might be TRBD2 (6 bases). This CDR3 comprises 13 residues. V dropped 3 bases and J dropped 5 bases, with 11 bases sitting between them. The germline CDR1 and CDR2 sequences are SQVTM and ANQGSEA. CDR3 in amino acids: CSVDRGIDNEQFF. The CDR3 region has the DNA TGCAGCGTTGATCGCGGGATCGACAATGAGCAGTTCTTC.

The CDR3 DNA is TGTGCCAGCAGTCTCCGGAATTCTGGGTACAATGAGCAGTTCTTC. As protein: CASSLRNSGYNEQFF. V gene TRBV28 combines with J gene TRBJ2-1; D is ambiguous. V gave up 5 bases and J gave up 4 bases, with 15 bases separating them. The germline gives CDR1 MDHEN, CDR2 SYDVKM. This CDR3 comprises 15 residues.

A note on this clonotype: A much larger clone lies one base from this, so it may be a read error. V usage is TRBV9 and J usage is TRBJ2-2; either TRBD1 or TRBD2 may fit D (5 bases each). The CDR3 has 15 residues. Germline V lookup: CDR1 SGDLS, CDR2 YYNGEE. The DNA for the CDR3 is TGTGCCAGCAGCCCGAGGACAATTGACACCGGGGAGCTGCTTTTT. Amino acids: CASSPRTIDTGELLF.

This clonotype was seen at least ten times. This chain uses TRBV29-1 with TRBJ1-4; a weak D match, TRBD1 (5 bases). Trimming took 5 bases from V and 7 from J, leaving 20 bases between them. CDR3 length equals 15 residues. Germline V gene lookup returns CDR1 SQVTM and CDR2 ANQGSEA. DNA for the CDR3: TGCAGCGTTTTTGTTAGACAGTCTGAGGGTGAAAAACTGTTTTTT. This translates into CSVFVRQSEGEKLFF.

Ten or more counts support this clonotype. The J gene is TRBJ2-7, the V gene TRBV30, with TRBD1 matching 9 bases. Germline V gene sequence: CDR1 GTSNPN, CDR2 SVGIG (reference sequence). This CDR3 has 14 amino acids. The V and J ends lost 5 bases and 3 bases, in that order; junction bases with no gene match: 8. The CDR3 region is CAWGPGTGYYEQYF. CDR3 nucleotide sequence: TGTGCCTGGGGCCCCGGGACAGGGTACTACGAGCAGTACTTC.

The chain carries TRBV6-2 or TRBV6-3 and TRBJ2-2, with TRBD1 matching 9 bases. CDR3 size: 15 residues. The J segment lost 5 bases and the V segment lost 6 bases, leaving 7 bases of the junction unmatched. Looked up from germline, CDR1 is MNHEY and CDR2 is SVGEGT. The CDR3 DNA follows: TGTGCCAGCAGGCCCGGGACAGGGTTTACCGGGGAGCTGTTTTTT. It encodes CASRPGTGFTGELFF.

In this sample, this clonotype turned up a few times. One end of the junction fails to match germline, which may point to a read error. The chain couples TRBV12-3 or TRBV12-4 to TRBJ2-5, with TRBD1 matching 7 bases. The CDR3 is 11 residues long. In DNA form, the CDR3 reads TGTGCCAGCAGTTTTGGGACAGCAATTCTTTTC. Protein sequence: CASSFGTAILF.

This clonotype was counted a few times. The chain has TRBV6-1 and TRBJ2-1; no reliable D call. Germline V CDR1 and CDR2: MNHNS, SASEGT. The V end was cut by 3 bases, the J end by 0 bases, with 12 bases between. The CDR3 consists of 16 residues. The CDR3 region is CASSDNRFSSYNEQFF. The DNA for the CDR3 is TGTGCCAGCAGTGACAACAGATTCAGCTCCTACAATGAGCAGTTCTTC.

Only a few counts were recorded for this clonotype. The J gene is TRBJ1-1, the V gene TRBV9; D unresolved. Germline V CDR1 and CDR2: SGDLS, YYNGEE. Deletions cut 3 bases from V and 8 bases from J, with 11 bases between. CDR3 length: 12 amino acids. CDR3 protein: CASSELPGEAFF. CDR3 in DNA: TGTGCCAGCAGCGAATTACCGGGGGAAGCTTTCTTT. The full variable domain, in which reference TRBV9 and TRBJ1-1 provide the parts outside the CDR3, is DSGVTQTPKHLITATGQRVTLRCSPRSGDLSVYWYQQSLDQGLQFLIQYYNGEERAKGNILERFSAQQFPDLHSELNLSSLELGDSALYFCASSELPGEAFFGQGTRLTVV.

The rearrangement links TRBV7-9 to TRBJ2-3; possibly TRBD2 for D (7 bases). The CDR3 runs to 16 residues. Trimming left V 1 base short and J 2 bases short, with 13 bases between. Germline V gene lookup returns CDR1 SEHNR and CDR2 FQNEAQ (reference sequence). CDR3 sequence: CASSLDSGGLTDTQYF. In DNA form, the CDR3 reads TGTGCCAGCAGCTTAGACTCGGGGGGCCTCACAGATACGCAGTATTTT.

This clonotype was detected only once. The CDR3 end shows no conserved phenylalanine or tryptophan, and so a read error is likely. This chain uses TRBV6-6 with TRBJ2-7; unclear D gene. The CDR3 loop spans 13 amino acids. The V end was cut by 10 bases, the J end by 2 bases, with 15 bases between. Per the germline V gene, CDR1 is MNHNY and CDR2 is SVGAGI (reference sequence). The CDR3 loop is CATMFTNPYEQYL. The CDR3 nucleotides read TGTGCCACCATGTTTACAAACCCCTACGAGCAGTACCTC.

The rearrangement links TRBV6-6 to TRBJ1-1, with no clear D. CDR3 length: 12 amino acids. Deletions cut 9 bases from V and 0 bases from J, with 8 bases between. Germline V lookup: CDR1 MNHNY, CDR2 SVGAGI (reference sequence). This CDR3 reads CAREEVNTEAFF. The CDR3 coding sequence is TGTGCCAGGGAGGAGGTGAACACTGAAGCTTTCTTT.

This clonotype was recorded a few times. The chain is built from TRBV20-1 and TRBJ2-1; maybe TRBD2 (5 bases). The V gene lost 5 bases and the J gene lost 8 bases, with 22 bases spanning the gap. Germline CDR1 DFQATT, CDR2 SNEGSKA (reference sequence). This CDR3 has 15 residues. CDR3 nucleotides: TGCAGTGCTCGTACGTTAGCGACCCTTCGAGATGAGCAGTTCTTC. Amino acid sequence: CSARTLATLRDEQFF.

Turning to this clonotype: An end of the junction does not agree with germline; a read error may underlie this. The CDR3 sequence: CSSSSGPGTDTQYF. The CDR3 nucleotides are TGTTCCAGCAGCTCCGGTCCGGGAACAGATACGCAGTATTTT. The V and J genes are TRBV6-6 and TRBJ2-3; D is perhaps TRBD2 (5 bases). Germline V gene data show CDR1 as MNHNY and CDR2 as SVGAGI (reference sequence). The CDR3 has 14 residues.

This clonotype was picked up a small number of times. A much larger clone sits a single nucleotide away, making a read error possible. As DNA, the CDR3 is TGTGCCAACAGCCATGGGACAGGCTACGAGCAGTACTTC. Translation: CANSHGTGYEQYF. The chain joins TRBV7-9 to TRBJ2-7; 8 bases align to TRBD1. Germline V gene data show CDR1 as SEHNR and CDR2 as FQNEAQ (reference sequence). This CDR3 spans 13 amino acids.

Points on this clonotype: This likely comes from a read error, as the CDR3 has no conserved phenylalanine or tryptophan at its end. The chain recombines TRBV4-3 with TRBJ1-3; 10 nucleotides line up with TRBD1. The trim removed 5 bases at V and 3 bases at J, leaving 4 bases unmatched. The CDR3 is 15 residues long. Germline CDR1 reads LGHNA; CDR2 reads YSLEER. The CDR3 region is CASSAGQGDGNTIYI. The CDR3 DNA follows: TGCGCCAGCAGCGCCGGACAGGGGGATGGAAACACCATATATATT.

V usage is TRBV9 and J usage is TRBJ1-1, with a tentative D call TRBD1 (5 bases). The CDR3 spans 14 residues. Germline V gives CDR1 SGDLS, CDR2 YYNGEE. Between the trimmed V and J ends, which lost 4 bases and 4 bases, there was a span of 14 bases. CDR3 DNA sequence: TGTGCCAGCAGCCTAGGGAGAGGGGTCACTGAAGCTTTCTTT. Translated, it gives CASSLGRGVTEAFF.